The 19 T cell receptor beta chains given below trace back to one sample, sequenced in a study of blood T cell repertoires in COVID-19. Measured with immunoSEQ multiplex PCR; TCRdb has only the in-frame clones, and not every one. The sample holds under 150,000 clones, 80% to 90% seen once. What was sequenced was peripheral blood. These receptor sequences come from a man aged 50 to 60 with active COVID-19.

The V gene is TRBV3-1 (or the pseudogene TRBV3-2), the J gene TRBJ2-1, with a tentative D call TRBD1 (5 bases). Deletions cut 1 base from V and 9 bases from J, with 10 bases between. Germline CDR1 reads LGHDT; CDR2 reads YNNKEL (reference sequence). This CDR3 is 13 amino acids long. DNA of the CDR3: TGTGCCAGCAGCCAAGCTGGGGCGAGTGAGCAGTTCTTC. Translating it yields CASSQAGASEQFF.

The rearrangement joins TRBV25-1 to TRBJ1-5; D might be TRBD1 (5 bases). There are 14 residues in the CDR3. V lost 1 base and J lost 8, with 12 bases in between. Germline V CDR1 and CDR2: MGHDK, SYGVNS. The DNA of the CDR3 is TGTGCCAGCAGTGAATCGGGCAGGGTTGAGCCCCAGCATTTT. Protein: CASSESGRVEPQHF.

This clone was recorded a few times. The rearrangement links TRBV19 to TRBJ1-5; D perhaps matches TRBD1 (6 bases). Germline loops: CDR1 LNHDA, CDR2 SQIVND (reference sequence). The CDR3 spans 15 residues. Trimming left V 2 bases short and J 3 bases short, with 11 bases between. CDR3 coding DNA: TGTGCCAGTAGTATACGGACAGAGCCCAATCAGCCCCAGCATTTT. Translating gives CASSIRTEPNQPQHF.

The gene calls are TRBV3-1 (or the pseudogene TRBV3-2) and TRBJ1-6; possible D gene TRBD1, 5 bases. The CDR3 covers 18 residues. Per the germline V gene, CDR1 is LGHDT and CDR2 is YNNKEL (reference sequence). Trimming stripped 1 base from V and 0 bases from J, with 13 bases between. For the CDR3, the DNA is TGTGCCAGCAGCCAAGCCGCCCAGGGCAGCTCCTATAATTCACCCCTCCACTTT. Translated: CASSQAAQGSSYNSPLHF.

This chain links TRBV10-3 with TRBJ2-7, with D maybe TRBD2 (6 bases). The V and J ends lost 10 bases and 6 bases respectively, with 22 bases between them. CDR1 is ENHRY, CDR2 SYGVKD, per germline. The CDR3 runs 14 residues. In nucleotides, the CDR3 is TGTGCCACGAGGTTCCAGGGAGGAGAGGGCGAGCAGTACTTC. It specifies CATRFQGGEGEQYF.

CDR3 bases: TGTGCCTGGACCCGCCTCGGGATCAATGGCTACACCTTC. Protein: CAWTRLGINGYTF. This chain connects TRBV30 to TRBJ1-2; D gene ambiguous. The CDR3 is 13 residues long. Per the germline V gene, CDR1 is GTSNPN and CDR2 is SVGIG (reference sequence). V dropped 4 bases and J dropped 6 bases, with 15 bases sitting between them.

The chain carries TRBV9 and TRBJ2-1, with 10 bases lining up with TRBD2. J lost 9 bases, V lost 4 bases, and 4 bases had no gene match. CDR1 is SGDLS, CDR2 YYNGEE, per germline. The CDR3 extends over 13 amino acids. CDR3 protein: CASSSGLASEQFF. The CDR3 DNA reads TGTGCCAGCAGCTCGGGACTAGCGAGTGAGCAGTTCTTC.

V is TRBV6-5 and J is TRBJ2-7; 8 nucleotides align to TRBD2. The CDR3 loop spans 15 amino acids. V lost 0 bases and J lost 4; bases outside the gene matches: 5. Germline V gene data show CDR1 as MNHEY and CDR2 as SVGAGI. The CDR3 loop reads CASSYSNSGEYEQYF. The CDR3 coding sequence is TGTGCCAGCAGTTACTCGAATAGCGGGGAGTACGAGCAGTACTTC.

J is TRBJ1-5 and V is TRBV18, with TRBD1 matching 9 bases. The CDR3 sequence is 15 residues long. Germline V gives CDR1 KGHSH, CDR2 LQKENI. Unmatched junction bases numbered 11, after V lost 6 bases and J lost 8 bases. The CDR3 here is CASSPGQGTTEPQHF. DNA of the CDR3: TGTGCCAGCTCGCCGGGACAGGGAACGACGGAGCCCCAGCATTTT.

A few counts support this clone. The V and J genes are TRBV6-5 and TRBJ2-1; D may be TRBD1 (6 bases). CDR3 length equals 14 residues. Germline V gene lookup returns CDR1 MNHEY and CDR2 SVGAGI. V lost 2 bases to trimming and J lost 5 bases, with 10 bases between them. The CDR3 is CASSYDRLNNEQFF. CDR3 nucleotide sequence: TGTGCCAGCAGTTACGACAGGTTGAACAATGAGCAGTTCTTC.

The chain links TRBV3-1 (or the pseudogene TRBV3-2) to TRBJ2-4; 9 bases align to TRBD2. The CDR3 sequence is 16 residues long. CDR1 and CDR2 (germline): LGHDT, YNNKEL (reference sequence). V lost 1 base to trimming and J lost 0 bases; unmatched junction nucleotides: 1. CDR3 bases: TGTGCCAGCAGCCAAGGACTAGCGGTAGCCAAAAACATTCAGTACTTC. Encoded protein: CASSQGLAVAKNIQYF.

This chain joins TRBV7-2 and TRBJ2-2; 10 bases match TRBD2. Germline V gene data show CDR1 as SGHTA and CDR2 as FQGNSA. The CDR3 is made up of 15 amino acids. After removal of 3 bases from V and 5 bases from J, the junction contained 3 bases not matched to a gene. DNA of the CDR3: TGTGCCAGCAGCTTTACTAGCGGGGTAACCGGGGAGCTGTTTTTT. It is translated as CASSFTSGVTGELFF.

The chain recombines TRBV7-2 with TRBJ1-5, with D hard to call. This CDR3 is 13 amino acids long. The V gene's germline CDR1 is SGHTA and CDR2 FQGNSA. V was shortened by 3 bases and J by 3 bases, with 6 bases between the two germline ends. Here the CDR3 reads CASSFSPNQPQHF. The CDR3 region has the DNA TGTGCCAGCAGCTTCTCCCCCAATCAGCCCCAGCATTTT.

The V call is TRBV7-9, the J call TRBJ2-1, with TRBD1 matching over 11 bases. The CDR3 extends over 14 amino acids. The junction had 7 bases not matched to a gene; V was cut back by 5 bases and J by 10 bases. CDR1 SEHNR and CDR2 FQNEAQ come from the germline V gene (reference sequence). CDR3 nucleotide sequence: TGTGCCAGCAGCCTCGGACAGGGGGCCATGGAGCAGTTCTTC. Amino acid sequence: CASSLGQGAMEQFF.

V gene TRBV5-1 combines with J gene TRBJ1-3, with no clear D. V was trimmed by 0 bases and J by 4 bases, leaving 14 bases between them. CDR1 is SGHRS and CDR2 is YFSETQ in the germline V gene. This CDR3 contains 16 residues. DNA for the CDR3: TGCGCCAGCAGCTTGGGAGGCGGAGGAGGAGGAAACACCATATATTTT. The encoded protein is CASSLGGGGGGNTIYF.

V is TRBV27 and J is TRBJ2-1; D uncertain. Looked up from germline, CDR1 is MNHEY and CDR2 is SMNVEV (reference sequence). The CDR3 spans 15 residues. V was clipped by 1 base and J by 5 bases, with 12 bases between them. This chain's CDR3 is CASSLFRVANNEQFF. The DNA for the CDR3 is TGTGCCAGCAGTTTATTCCGCGTTGCTAACAATGAGCAGTTCTTC.

The chain couples TRBV9 to TRBJ1-6; 7 bases line up with TRBD1. The V gene's germline CDR1 is SGDLS and CDR2 YYNGEE. V shed 3 bases and J 6 bases; nucleotides not matched to a gene: 6. The CDR3 has 15 amino acids. DNA for the CDR3: TGTGCCAGCAGCGGGGTACAGGGGAGTAATTCACCCCTCCACTTT. This codes for CASSGVQGSNSPLHF. Full variable domain (outside the CDR3, taken from reference TRBV9 and TRBJ1-6): DSGVTQTPKHLITATGQRVTLRCSPRSGDLSVYWYQQSLDQGLQFLIQYYNGEERAKGNILERFSAQQFPDLHSELNLSSLELGDSALYFCASSGVQGSNSPLHFGNGTRLTVT.

The DNA of the CDR3 is TGTGCCTGGATGATCGAGACGGCGGGGTCTAGTGGCTACACCTTC. It yields the protein CAWMIETAGSSGYTF. This chain connects TRBV30 to TRBJ1-2, with D hard to call. The CDR3 consists of 15 residues. The V gene's germline CDR1 is GTSNPN and CDR2 SVGIG (reference sequence). The V gene lost 4 bases and the J gene lost 7 bases, with 22 bases spanning the gap.

The rearrangement links TRBV6-1 to TRBJ2-4, with a weak D call TRBD2 (7 bases). This CDR3 is built from 14 residues. The V gene lost 2 bases and the J gene lost 3 bases, with 8 bases spanning the gap. In germline, CDR1 is MNHNS, CDR2 SASEGT. CDR3 in DNA: TGTGCCAGCAGTGAAAGGGGGGGCAAAAACATTCAGTACTTC. Its protein product is CASSERGGKNIQYF.